The source of this T cell receptor (beta chain) is a study of blood T cell repertoires in COVID-19. Study background: Samples taken during acute and convalescent COVID-19 were collected in the United States, Italy and Spain. In each case, the material was cDNA or gDNA derived from T cells, B-cell-depleted T cells, or PBMCs.

This clone appeared a single time. Between the trimmed V and J ends, which lost 10 bases and 2 bases, there was a span of 13 bases. There are 12 residues in the CDR3. Germline V CDR1 and CDR2: SGDLS, YYNGEE. Under the authors' procedure: Scientists estimated how many nucleated cells there were by amplifying reference gene primers. TCRdb's table, derived via immunoSEQ multiplex PCR, lists solely in-frame clones and lacks some. Clone size and V and J calls were adopted from that table, with D and trimming inferred from the DNA. Of under 150,000 clones in the sample, 90% were seen once. The sequence came from a human donor with active COVID-19. The donor label of this sample is uncertain. V is TRBV9 and J is TRBJ2-7; D might be TRBD1 (6 bases). The sequencing sample was made of peripheral blood. The CDR3 DNA sequence: TGTGCCGGATGTAGGGGGACCTACGAGCAGTACTTC. Amino acid sequence: CAGCRGTYEQYF.